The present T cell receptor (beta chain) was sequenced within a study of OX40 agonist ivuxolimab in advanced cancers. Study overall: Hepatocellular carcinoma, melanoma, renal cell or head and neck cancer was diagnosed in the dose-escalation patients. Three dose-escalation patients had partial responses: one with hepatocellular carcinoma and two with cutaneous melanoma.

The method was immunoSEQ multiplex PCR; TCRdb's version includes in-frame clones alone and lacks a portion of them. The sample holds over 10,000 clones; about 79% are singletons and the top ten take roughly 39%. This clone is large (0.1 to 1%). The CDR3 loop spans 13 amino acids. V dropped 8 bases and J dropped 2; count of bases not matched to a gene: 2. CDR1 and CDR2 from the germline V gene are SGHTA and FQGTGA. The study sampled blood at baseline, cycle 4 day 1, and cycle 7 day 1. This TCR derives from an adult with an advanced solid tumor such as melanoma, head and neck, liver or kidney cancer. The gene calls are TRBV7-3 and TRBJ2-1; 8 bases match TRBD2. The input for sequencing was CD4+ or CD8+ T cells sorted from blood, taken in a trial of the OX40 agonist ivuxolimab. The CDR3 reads CASAGGAYNEQFF. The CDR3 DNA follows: TGTGCCAGCGCGGGAGGAGCCTACAATGAGCAGTTCTTC.